This T cell receptor beta chain is from a study of early T cells in non-severe SARS-CoV-2 infection. Study as a whole: Investigators sequenced bulk RNA drawn from unsorted whole blood, and chains remained unpaired.

Germline CDR1 reads DFQATT; CDR2 reads SNEGSKA (reference sequence). The CDR3 is 16 residues long. The J segment lost 5 bases and the V segment lost 0 bases, leaving 12 bases of the junction unmatched. One entry per CDR3 protein, called by TCRdb with MiXCR from the 5' RACE reads. The repertoire holds 87,000 or so distinct CDR3 sequences, with roughly 12% as singletons. This clonotype came up many times. The sequence was obtained from an adult who was a healthcare worker with PCR-confirmed SARS-CoV-2 infection or an uninfected control (not recorded which). The chain joins TRBV20-1 to TRBJ2-7; 8 bases are shared with TRBD2. Sequencing was done on a sample of whole blood. The CDR3 loop reads CSARDRLGGRIDEQYF. For the CDR3, the DNA is TGCAGTGCTAGAGATCGTCTTGGCGGGAGGATAGACGAGCAGTACTTC.